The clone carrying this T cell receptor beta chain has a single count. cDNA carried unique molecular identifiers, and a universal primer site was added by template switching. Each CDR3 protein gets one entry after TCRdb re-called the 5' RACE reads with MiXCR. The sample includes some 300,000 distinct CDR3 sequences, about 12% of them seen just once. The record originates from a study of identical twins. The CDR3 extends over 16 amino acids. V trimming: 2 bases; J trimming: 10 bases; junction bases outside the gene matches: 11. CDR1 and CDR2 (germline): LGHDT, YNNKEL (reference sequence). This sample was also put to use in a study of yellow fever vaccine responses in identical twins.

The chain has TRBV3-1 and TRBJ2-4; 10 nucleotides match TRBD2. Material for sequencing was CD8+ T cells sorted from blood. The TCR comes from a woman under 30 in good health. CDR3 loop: CASSQFLAGEGNIQYF. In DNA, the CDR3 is TGTGCCAGCAGCCAATTCCTAGCGGGGGAGGGAAATATTCAGTACTTC.